This TCR beta chain was captured by sequencing in a study of beta chain features in type 1 diabetes (dated by TCRdb to 2017 to 2018). General notes on the study: Mean age, gender distribution, total cell number and subset yield did not differ between patients and healthy donors. Across all samples, fewer than 130 million sorted cells were examined, and cell number per subset correlated strongly with RNA yield. In the study, TCRB repertoires of sorted circulating CD4+ T cell subsets from recently diagnosed type 1 diabetes patients were compared with those of matched healthy donors. Whereas all 30 or so donors provided naive and central memory subsets, regulatory and stem cell-like memory subsets were isolated from just 8 patients and about eight healthy donors. What the authors observed across the whole study: PCR might favor shorter templates, but patient and control samples were amplified and corrected together, so any skew would affect both groups equally. A moderate but significant shortening of TCRB CDR3 length was observed in type 1 diabetes patients in all four CD4+ subsets. Because small numbers of individuals were included in the HLA sub-analyses, any influence of HLA type on TCRB rearrangement was left unresolved. Naive, central memory and regulatory TCRB repertoires appeared more similar among patients than among healthy donors. Because cDNA was sequenced instead of genomic DNA, activated cells with high expression could be over-represented, although the groups did not differ in activation or CD3 levels. At VDJ recombination sites, patients with type 1 diabetes made fewer insertions and deleted more nucleotides, a pattern implying thymic rearrangement abnormalities.

About this clone: The target of this receptor is not known. Base qualities are missing; no much larger clone stands one base away.

Each donor gave one peripheral blood draw, averaging roughly 120 mL, which was collected into heparinised tubes. A BD FACSAria II was used to sort naive, central memory, regulatory and stem cell-like memory CD4+ T cells with a panel that included CD45RO, CCR7, CD25, CD127, CD95 and CD27. Purity was above 95% for every sorted population. PBMCs were isolated immediately by Lymphoprep density gradient centrifugation and stained directly without culture. So that batch effects would be minimized, each experiment stained and sorted samples in pairs, pairing one healthy donor with one patient. The entire isolated RNA was reverse transcribed using the High Capacity cDNA Reverse Transcription Kit, and thus expressed TCRB transcripts were sequenced. Deep immunoSEQ sequencing was applied to naive, central memory and regulatory T cell samples, giving an average of about 3.8 million total reads per sample. Sorted cells were lysed in RLT buffer, and RNA was extracted using DNase-treated RNeasy Micro or Mini kits according to cell number. To prevent cross-contamination, every cell subset was processed on its own, while patient and healthy donor samples were processed together. The immunoSEQ multiplex PCR was used to amplify TCRB sequences from cDNA, yielding 87-bp fragments that span the CDR3 region. The amplicons were sequenced using the Illumina HiSeq platform. As for the authors' bioinformatics: Synthetic template baselines were used to correct PCR bias computationally, reads within Hamming distance 2 were collapsed together, and singletons that could not be merged were discarded. Reads were aligned against IMGT to assign V, D and J genes, CDR3 length and insertions or deletions at six rearrangement sites. Clonotype counts were normalized to sorted cell number within each subset before computing true diversity and Gini coefficients with the tcR R package. The overlap coefficient, calculated on TCRB nucleotide sequences, was used to quantify repertoire sharing. As stored in TCRdb, this immuneACCESS dataset retains in-frame rearrangements with V and J assigned. A fraction of the clones does not appear; measured against another copy, unresolved V genes explain less than half of the discrepancy, and the remainder lacks a known reason. D and trimming were read from the DNA, whereas the V and J calls and clone size are those reported in that table. The sample table lists 150,000 to 180,000 clones, 10% of them with a count of one. Together, the top ten hold roughly 0.45% of the sample.

The sample was central memory CD4+ T cells from blood. This TCR was sampled from a man in his thirties or forties with type 1 diabetes.

The CDR3: CASSYDRARGEAFF. In nucleotides, the sequence is TGTGCCAGCAGTTATGACAGGGCCAGGGGTGAAGCTTTCTTT. The receptor chain draws on TRBV6-5 and TRBJ1-1; TRBD1 agrees with 7 junctional bases. The CDR3 spans 14 residues, from the cysteine through the phenylalanine. Only the CDR3 DNA is retained, 42 bases long and in frame from the first base. Germline trimming amounts to 3 bases on V and 7 bases on J, with 8 as the count of junction bases outside the gene matches. As encoded in the germline V gene, CDR1 is MNHEY while CDR2 is SVGAGI.